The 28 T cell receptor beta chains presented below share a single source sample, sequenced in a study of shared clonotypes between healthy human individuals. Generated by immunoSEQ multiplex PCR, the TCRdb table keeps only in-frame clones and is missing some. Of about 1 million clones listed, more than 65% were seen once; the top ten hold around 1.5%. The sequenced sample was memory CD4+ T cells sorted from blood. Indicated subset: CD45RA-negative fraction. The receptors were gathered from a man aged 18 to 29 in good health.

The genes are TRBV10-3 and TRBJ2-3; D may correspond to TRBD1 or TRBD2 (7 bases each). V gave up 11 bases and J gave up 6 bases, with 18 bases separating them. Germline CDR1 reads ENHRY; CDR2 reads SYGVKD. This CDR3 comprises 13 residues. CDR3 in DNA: TGTGCCGTGTCAGGGGGGCGGGAGGATACGCAGTATTTT. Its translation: CAVSGGREDTQYF.

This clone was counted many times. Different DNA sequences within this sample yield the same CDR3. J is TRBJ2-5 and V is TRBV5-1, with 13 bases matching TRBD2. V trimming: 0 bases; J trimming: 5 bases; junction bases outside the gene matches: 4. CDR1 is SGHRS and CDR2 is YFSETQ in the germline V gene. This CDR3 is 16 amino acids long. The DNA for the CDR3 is TGCGCCAGCAGCTTGGTAGGACTAGCGGGAGTGGAGACCCAGTACTTC. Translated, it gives CASSLVGLAGVETQYF.

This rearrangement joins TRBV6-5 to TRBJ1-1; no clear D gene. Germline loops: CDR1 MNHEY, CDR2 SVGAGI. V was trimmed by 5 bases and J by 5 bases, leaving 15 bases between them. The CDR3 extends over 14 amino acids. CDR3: CASSRTLTGTEAFF. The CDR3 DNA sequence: TGTGCCAGCAGTCGGACCCTAACTGGGACTGAAGCTTTCTTT.

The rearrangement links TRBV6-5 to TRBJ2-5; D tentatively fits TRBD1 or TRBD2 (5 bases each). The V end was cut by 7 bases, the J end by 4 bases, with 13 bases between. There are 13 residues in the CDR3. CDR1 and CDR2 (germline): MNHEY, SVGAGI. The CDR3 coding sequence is TGTGCCAGCACCTCCGGGACCCCAGAGACCCAGTACTTC. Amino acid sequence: CASTSGTPETQYF.

CDR3 amino acids: CASSDGGDNEQFF. CDR3 coding DNA: TGCGCCAGCAGTGACGGGGGGGACAATGAGCAGTTCTTC. The rearrangement uses TRBV10-1 and TRBJ2-1, with 8 bases lining up with TRBD2. J gave up 5 bases and V 3 bases, and 0 bases lay outside the gene matches. Germline V gene data show CDR1 as WNHNN and CDR2 as SYGVQD (reference sequence). This CDR3 has 13 amino acids.

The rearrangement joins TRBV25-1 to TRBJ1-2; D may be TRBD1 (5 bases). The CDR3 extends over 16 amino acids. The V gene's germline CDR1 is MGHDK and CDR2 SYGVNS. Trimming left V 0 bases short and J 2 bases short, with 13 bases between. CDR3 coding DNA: TGTGCCAGCAGTGAATATTGGGCAGGGATGAACTATGGCTACACCTTC. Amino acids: CASSEYWAGMNYGYTF.

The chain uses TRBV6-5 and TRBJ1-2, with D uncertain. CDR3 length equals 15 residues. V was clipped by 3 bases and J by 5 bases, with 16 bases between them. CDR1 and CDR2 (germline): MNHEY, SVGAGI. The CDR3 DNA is TGTGCCAGCAGTTATTGGCAGGAGTACCTTTATGGCTACACCTTC. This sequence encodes CASSYWQEYLYGYTF.

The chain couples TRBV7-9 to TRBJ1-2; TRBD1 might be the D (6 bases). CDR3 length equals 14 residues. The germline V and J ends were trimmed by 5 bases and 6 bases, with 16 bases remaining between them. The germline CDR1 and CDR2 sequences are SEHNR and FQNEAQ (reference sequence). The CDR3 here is CASSLSGHVHGYTF. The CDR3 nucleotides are TGTGCCAGCAGCCTTTCGGGACACGTCCATGGCTACACCTTC.

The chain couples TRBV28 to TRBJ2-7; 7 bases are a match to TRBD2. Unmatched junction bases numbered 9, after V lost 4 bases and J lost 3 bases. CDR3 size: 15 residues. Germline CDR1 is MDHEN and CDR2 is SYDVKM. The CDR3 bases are TGTGCCAGCAGTTCCCGGGGGGACGGAGACTACGAGCAGTACTTC. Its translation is CASSSRGDGDYEQYF.

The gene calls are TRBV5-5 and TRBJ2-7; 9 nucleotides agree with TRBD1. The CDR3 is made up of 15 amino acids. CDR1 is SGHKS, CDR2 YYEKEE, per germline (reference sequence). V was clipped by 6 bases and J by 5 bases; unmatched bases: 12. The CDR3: CASTLLQGADHEQYF. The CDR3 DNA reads TGTGCCAGCACCCTTCTACAGGGGGCGGACCACGAGCAGTACTTC.

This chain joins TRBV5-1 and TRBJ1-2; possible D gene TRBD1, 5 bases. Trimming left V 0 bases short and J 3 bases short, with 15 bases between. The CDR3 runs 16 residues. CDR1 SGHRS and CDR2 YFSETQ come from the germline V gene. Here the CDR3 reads CASSLGRGRDYYGYTF. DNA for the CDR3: TGCGCCAGCAGCTTGGGGCGGGGCAGGGATTACTATGGCTACACCTTC.

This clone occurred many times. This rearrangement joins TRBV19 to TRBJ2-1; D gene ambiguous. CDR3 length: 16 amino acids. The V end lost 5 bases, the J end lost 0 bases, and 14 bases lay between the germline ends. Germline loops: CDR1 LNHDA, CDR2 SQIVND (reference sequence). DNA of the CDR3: TGTGCCAGTAGTTATATAGACCAGAGCTCCTACAATGAGCAGTTCTTC. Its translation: CASSYIDQSSYNEQFF.

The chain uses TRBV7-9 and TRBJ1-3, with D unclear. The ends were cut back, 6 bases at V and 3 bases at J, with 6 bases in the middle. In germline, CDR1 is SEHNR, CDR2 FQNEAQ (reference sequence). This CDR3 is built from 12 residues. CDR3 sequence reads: CASRQYGNTIYF. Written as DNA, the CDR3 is TGTGCCAGCAGGCAGTATGGAAACACCATATATTTT.

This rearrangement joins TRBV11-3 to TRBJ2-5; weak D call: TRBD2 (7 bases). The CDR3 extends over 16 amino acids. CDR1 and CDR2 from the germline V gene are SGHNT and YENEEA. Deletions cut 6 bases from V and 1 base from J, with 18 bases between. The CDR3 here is CASSSRGARGQETQYF. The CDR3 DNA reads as TGTGCCAGCAGTTCACGGGGGGCGCGGGGCCAAGAGACCCAGTACTTC.

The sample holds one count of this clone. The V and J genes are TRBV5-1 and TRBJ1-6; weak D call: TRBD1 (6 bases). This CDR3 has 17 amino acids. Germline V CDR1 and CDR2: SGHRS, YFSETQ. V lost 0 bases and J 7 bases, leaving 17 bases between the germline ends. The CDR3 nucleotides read TGCGCCAGCAGCTTGGGGGCCGGGGGCTCCACCAATTCACCCCTCCACTTT. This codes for CASSLGAGGSTNSPLHF.

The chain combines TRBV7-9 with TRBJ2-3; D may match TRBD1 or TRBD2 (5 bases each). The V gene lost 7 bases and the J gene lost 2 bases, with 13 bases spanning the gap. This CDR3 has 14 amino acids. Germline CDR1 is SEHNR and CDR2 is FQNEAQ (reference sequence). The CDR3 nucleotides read TGTGCCAGCACCGGGACCTACCACACAGATACGCAGTATTTT. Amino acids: CASTGTYHTDTQYF.

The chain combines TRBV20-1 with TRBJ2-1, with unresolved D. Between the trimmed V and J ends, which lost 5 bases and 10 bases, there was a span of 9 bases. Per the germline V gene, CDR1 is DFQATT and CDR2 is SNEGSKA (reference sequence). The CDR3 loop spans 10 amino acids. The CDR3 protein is CSAVGREQFF. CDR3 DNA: TGCAGTGCTGTTGGGCGGGAGCAGTTCTTC.

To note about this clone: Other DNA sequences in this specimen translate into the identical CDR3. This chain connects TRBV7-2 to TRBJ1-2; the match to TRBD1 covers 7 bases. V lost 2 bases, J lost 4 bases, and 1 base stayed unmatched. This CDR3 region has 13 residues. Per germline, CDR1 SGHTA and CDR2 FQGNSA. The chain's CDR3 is CASSLRQGYGYTF. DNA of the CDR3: TGTGCCAGCAGCTTACGACAGGGCTATGGCTACACCTTC.

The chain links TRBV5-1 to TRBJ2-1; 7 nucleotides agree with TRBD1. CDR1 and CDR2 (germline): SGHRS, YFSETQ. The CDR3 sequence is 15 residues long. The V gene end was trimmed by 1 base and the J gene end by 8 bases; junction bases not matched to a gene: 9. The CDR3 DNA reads TGCGCCAGCAGCTTGTCTGACAGGGTGGTAGATGAGCAGTTCTTC. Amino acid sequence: CASSLSDRVVDEQFF.

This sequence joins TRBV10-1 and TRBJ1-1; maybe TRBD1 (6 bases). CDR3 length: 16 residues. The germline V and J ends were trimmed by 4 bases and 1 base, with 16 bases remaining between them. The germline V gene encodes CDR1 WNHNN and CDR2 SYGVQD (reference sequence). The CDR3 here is CASSGAGTLKNTEAFF. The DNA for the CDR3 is TGCGCCAGCAGTGGGGCCGGGACACTGAAGAACACTGAAGCTTTCTTT.

The CDR3, as DNA: TGTGCCAGCAGCTTAGAGGACAGTCTCTCTCTGAACACTGAAGCTTTCTTT. This translates into CASSLEDSLSLNTEAFF. V usage is TRBV7-6 and J usage is TRBJ1-1, with a weak D call TRBD1 (6 bases). Trimming stripped 1 base from V and 0 bases from J, with 15 bases between. CDR3 size: 17 residues. Germline V CDR1 and CDR2: SGHVS, FNYEAQ.

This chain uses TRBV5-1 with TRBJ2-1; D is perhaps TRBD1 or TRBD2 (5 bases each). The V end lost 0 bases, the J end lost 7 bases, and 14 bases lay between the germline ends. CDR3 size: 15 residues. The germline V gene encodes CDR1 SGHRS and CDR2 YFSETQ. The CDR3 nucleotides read TGCGCCAGCAGCTTGGAGGGACCCGATTATAATGAGCAGTTCTTC. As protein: CASSLEGPDYNEQFF.

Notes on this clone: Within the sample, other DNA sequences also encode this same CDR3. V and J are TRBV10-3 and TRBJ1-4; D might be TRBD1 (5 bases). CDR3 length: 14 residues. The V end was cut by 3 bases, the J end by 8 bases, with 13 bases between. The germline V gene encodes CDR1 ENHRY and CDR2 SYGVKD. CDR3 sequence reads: CAISDPDRGEKLFF. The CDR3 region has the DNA TGTGCCATCAGTGACCCTGACCGGGGGGAAAAACTGTTTTTT.

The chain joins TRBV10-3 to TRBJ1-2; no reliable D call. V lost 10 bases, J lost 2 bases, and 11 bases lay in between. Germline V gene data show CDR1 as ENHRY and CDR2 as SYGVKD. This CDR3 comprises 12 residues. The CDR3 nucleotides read TGTGCCACCGAATCGCGGAACTATGGCTACACCTTC. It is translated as CATESRNYGYTF.

This CDR3 is CASRSMGVANSPLHF. For the CDR3, the DNA is TGTGCCAGCAGGTCAATGGGGGTGGCTAATTCACCCCTCCACTTT. The chain links TRBV6-1 to TRBJ1-6, with D maybe TRBD1 (5 bases). Germline V gives CDR1 MNHNS, CDR2 SASEGT. The CDR3 runs 15 residues. The ends were cut back, 6 bases at V and 6 bases at J, with 15 bases in the middle.

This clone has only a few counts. In DNA form, the CDR3 reads TGTGCCAGCAGGAACAGGGTCCAAGAGACCCAGTACTTC. This gives the protein CASRNRVQETQYF. This sequence joins TRBV7-2 and TRBJ2-5, with D perhaps TRBD1 (6 bases). Germline loops: CDR1 SGHTA, CDR2 FQGNSA. V was shortened by 6 bases and J by 1 base, with 9 bases between the two germline ends. This CDR3 has 13 amino acids. Full variable domain (remainder filled in from reference TRBV7-2 and TRBJ2-5): GAGVSQSPSNKVTEKGKDVELRCDPISGHTALYWYRQSLGQGLEFLIYFQGNSAPDKSGLPSDRFSAERTGGSVSTLTIQRTQQEDSAVYLCASRNRVQETQYFGPGTRLLVL.

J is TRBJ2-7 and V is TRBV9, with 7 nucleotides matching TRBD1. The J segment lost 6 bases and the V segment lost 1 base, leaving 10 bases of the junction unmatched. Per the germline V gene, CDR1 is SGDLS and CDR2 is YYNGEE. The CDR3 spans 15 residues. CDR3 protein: CASSVQGDMLSEQYF. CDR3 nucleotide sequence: TGTGCCAGCAGCGTACAGGGGGATATGTTAAGCGAGCAGTACTTC.

The CDR3 DNA sequence: TGTGCCAGCAGCTTAGCCCAGGGAACCGGGGCCAACGTCCTGACTTTC. It yields the protein CASSLAQGTGANVLTF. The genes are TRBV7-9 and TRBJ2-6; D might be TRBD1 (5 bases). Looked up from germline, CDR1 is SEHNR and CDR2 is FQNEAQ (reference sequence). The V and J ends lost 0 bases and 4 bases respectively, with 10 bases between them. This CDR3 spans 16 amino acids.